This T cell receptor beta chain derives from a study of T cells after yellow fever vaccination. This CDR3 contains 15 residues. V was cut by 8 bases and J by 5 bases, with 21 bases left in between. The germline gives CDR1 MNHNY, CDR2 SVGAGI (reference sequence). In TCRdb, the 5' RACE reads were re-called with MiXCR into one record per CDR3 protein. This repertoire shows roughly 330,000 distinct CDR3 sequences, around 3.9% found once; its top ten account for approximately 25%. The genes are TRBV6-6 and TRBJ1-2, with D unclear. The sequence was collected from a man aged 18 to 30 who received the YFV17D yellow fever vaccine. This sample comprised PBMCs, obtained 5 days after the yellow fever booster vaccination. DNA for the CDR3: TGTGCCAGCCTTCCCCGCGGGTTCCCGGGATATGGCTACACCTTC. It codes for CASLPRGFPGYGYTF.